This TCR beta chain was documented in a study of blood T cell repertoires in COVID-19. Study at large: The origin of the acute and convalescent COVID-19 samples was the United States, Italy and Spain.

Grouping used clinical history reported by participants in a survey and questionnaire. The data were produced by immunoSEQ multiplex PCR, yet TCRdb's version contains in-frame clones alone and is incomplete. The sample consists of approximately 230,000 clones, 80% to 95% of them appearing once. The CDR3 length is 16 residues. V lost 5 bases and J 5 bases, leaving 19 bases between the germline ends. Germline assignment: CDR1 SGHTA and CDR2 FQGTGA. This clonotype originated in a woman under 30 who had recovered from COVID-19. The chain uses TRBV7-3 and TRBJ1-5, with D possibly matching TRBD1 (6 bases). The sequencing input was PBMCs or T cells enriched from blood (not recorded which). The DNA for the CDR3 is TGTGCCAGCAGCGCAATGTTGGGGGCCTACTATCAGCCCCAGCATTTT. Amino acid sequence: CASSAMLGAYYQPQHF. Together with reference TRBV7-3 and TRBJ1-5, the CDR3 gives the full variable domain: GAGVSQTPSNKVTEKGKYVELRCDPISGHTALYWYRQSLGQGPEFLIYFQGTGAADDSGLPNDRFFAVRPEGSVSTLKIQRTERGDSAVYLCASSAMLGAYYQPQHFGDGTRLSIL.